The subject of this entry is one T cell receptor (beta chain). Antigen: not known. The V end lost 4 bases, the J end lost 6 bases, and 11 bases lay between the germline ends. The germline V gene encodes CDR1 SGHNT and CDR2 YYREEE (reference sequence). The CDR3 totals 13 residues. This entry comes from a study of PD-1 blockade in classical Hodgkin lymphoma. Study-level results: Some patients began nivolumab under 1 year after ASCT. These patients were excluded from later analyses. Before treatment, complete responders showed about the same diversity as newly diagnosed patients. Relative to healthy donors, newly diagnosed patients reportedly had lower baseline TCR diversity, which was reported as lower still in relapsed/refractory patients.

Every patient relapsed after autologous stem cell transplantation, and brentuximab vedotin exposure varied. Here immunoSEQ multiplex PCR was the method, and the copy in TCRdb shows in-frame clones only, minus some. The table has approximately 84,000 clones, roughly 89% seen once. This TCR came from a human donor with classical Hodgkin lymphoma. The sequenced sample was peripheral blood mononuclear cells (PBMCs), obtained at baseline. The chain links TRBV5-4 to TRBJ2-1; tentative D call: TRBD1 (5 bases). The CDR3 protein is CASSPGWGNEQFF. The CDR3 coding sequence is TGTGCCAGCAGCCCAGGGTGGGGCAATGAGCAGTTCTTC.